Listed here are 17 T cell receptor beta chains from one sample, sequenced in a study of blood T cell repertoires in COVID-19. Some clones are missing from TCRdb's copy, which holds only in-frame ones; the method was immunoSEQ multiplex PCR. The sample consists of approximately 70,000 clones, 79% of them appearing once. The sample taken for sequencing was peripheral blood. The origin of the receptors is a woman between 45 and 60 years old with acute or convalescent COVID-19.

V and J are TRBV28 and TRBJ1-4; D ambiguous. V shed 4 bases and J shed 0 bases, with 6 bases lying between them. Per the germline V gene, CDR1 is MDHEN and CDR2 is SYDVKM. The CDR3 sequence is 14 residues long. The CDR3 DNA sequence: TGTGCCAGCAGTTCCAGGACAACTAATGAAAAACTGTTTTTT. Protein sequence: CASSSRTTNEKLFF.

The gene calls are TRBV12-3 or TRBV12-4 and TRBJ2-1; D gene ambiguous. The CDR3 is 12 residues long. V dropped 4 bases and J dropped 4 bases, with 5 bases sitting between them. CDR3 in DNA: TGTGCCAGCAGTTATAGTTACAATGAGCAGTTCTTC. Translation: CASSYSYNEQFF.

This sequence joins TRBV5-4 and TRBJ2-1; 10 nucleotides line up with TRBD1. Per germline, CDR1 SGHNT and CDR2 YYREEE (reference sequence). The CDR3 length is 16 residues. The V segment lost 0 bases and the J segment 4 bases; nucleotides outside the gene matches: 4. The CDR3: CASSLGQGANYNEQFF. DNA of the CDR3: TGTGCCAGCAGCTTGGGACAGGGGGCGAATTACAATGAGCAGTTCTTC.

The V gene is TRBV6-6, the J gene TRBJ2-2; 9 bases line up with TRBD2. V was pared by 2 bases and J by 7 bases, with 5 bases of the junction left unmatched. Germline CDR1 reads MNHNY; CDR2 reads SVGAGI (reference sequence). CDR3 length equals 15 residues. The CDR3 region is CASSYGAGGVGELFF. The CDR3 coding sequence is TGTGCCAGCAGTTACGGCGCGGGAGGGGTCGGGGAGCTGTTTTTT.

J is TRBJ2-7 and V is TRBV2; 8 bases line up with TRBD2. CDR1 is SNHLY and CDR2 is FYNNEI in the germline V gene. CDR3 length: 12 residues. The V gene end was trimmed by 7 bases and the J gene end by 4 bases; junction bases not matched to a gene: 3. In DNA form, the CDR3 reads TGTGCCAGCAAACGGGAGGGATACGAGCAGTACTTC. This encodes CASKREGYEQYF. Together with reference TRBV2 and TRBJ2-7, the CDR3 gives the full variable domain: EPEVTQTPSHQVTQMGQEVILRCVPISNHLYFYWYRQILGQKVEFLVSFYNNEISEKSEIFDDQFSVERPDGSNFTLKIRSTKLEDSAMYFCASKREGYEQYFGPGTRLTVT.

V and J are TRBV7-2 and TRBJ1-4, with no clear D. Trimming stripped 1 base from V and 10 bases from J, with 13 bases between. Germline V lookup: CDR1 SGHTA, CDR2 FQGNSA. CDR3 length: 14 residues. This CDR3 reads CASSLGRERRKLFF. CDR3 DNA sequence: TGTGCCAGCAGCTTAGGGAGGGAGCGGCGAAAACTGTTTTTT.

V gene TRBV3-1 (or the pseudogene TRBV3-2) combines with J gene TRBJ2-2, with D tentatively TRBD2 (5 bases). V lost 1 base, J lost 6 bases, and 9 bases lay in between. This CDR3 is built from 14 residues. The germline CDR1 and CDR2 sequences are LGHDT and YNNKEL (reference sequence). CDR3 coding DNA: TGTGCCAGCAGCCAAGGGCTAGCATCCGGGGAGCTGTTTTTT. Translated: CASSQGLASGELFF.

V is TRBV19 and J is TRBJ2-5; D remains ambiguous. The V end was cut by 8 bases, the J end by 3 bases, with 13 bases between. Germline CDR1 LNHDA, CDR2 SQIVND (reference sequence). The CDR3 has 13 amino acids. Here the CDR3 DNA reads TGTGCCAGTTCGAGACACGCTGAAGAGACCCAGTACTTC. Its translation is CASSRHAEETQYF.

In this sample, this clone turned up once. The J gene is TRBJ2-3, the V gene TRBV7-2; 10 bases fit TRBD1. J was trimmed by 6 bases and V by 5 bases; bases with no gene match: 5. In germline, CDR1 is SGHTA, CDR2 FQGNSA. This CDR3 spans 14 amino acids. CDR3: CASSPPGQGDTQYF. In nucleotides, the CDR3 is TGTGCCAGCAGCCCACCGGGACAGGGGGATACGCAGTATTTT. Full variable domain (remainder filled in from reference TRBV7-2 and TRBJ2-3): GAGVSQSPSNKVTEKGKDVELRCDPISGHTALYWYRQSLGQGLEFLIYFQGNSAPDKSGLPSDRFSAERTGGSVSTLTIQRTQQEDSAVYLCASSPPGQGDTQYFGPGTRLTVL.

This sequence joins TRBV29-1 and TRBJ2-1, with D maybe TRBD2 (6 bases). Germline CDR1 SQVTM, CDR2 ANQGSEA. V was clipped by 6 bases and J by 8 bases, with 14 bases between them. The CDR3 contains 12 residues. The DNA of the CDR3 is TGCAGCGTCCACCTCGCGGGGTATGAGCAGTTCTTC. Protein product: CSVHLAGYEQFF.

The chain uses TRBV30 and TRBJ1-6; 8 nucleotides line up with TRBD1. Per the germline V gene, CDR1 is GTSNPN and CDR2 is SVGIG (reference sequence). Losses at the gene ends were 8 bases for V and 8 bases for J; bases not matched to a gene: 11. This CDR3 has 14 residues. The CDR3 DNA reads as TGTGCCGCCGCCCGGGGACAGGTCTATTCACCCCTCCACTTT. Translating gives CAAARGQVYSPLHF.

This clone was detected only a few times. The chain is built from TRBV6-1 and TRBJ1-1, with D maybe TRBD1 (5 bases). V lost 0 bases and J 0 bases, leaving 14 bases between the germline ends. The CDR3 is made up of 17 amino acids. The V gene's germline CDR1 is MNHNS and CDR2 SASEGT. CDR3 in DNA: TGTGCCAGCAGTGAAGCGGCCTTTGGGGGGATGAACACTGAAGCTTTCTTT. It codes for CASSEAAFGGMNTEAFF.

DNA for the CDR3: TGTGCCGGGGGGTATGGAGGGGAGACCCAGTACTTC. Its protein is CAGGYGGETQYF. J is TRBJ2-5 and V is TRBV19; possible D gene TRBD2, 6 bases. The CDR3 spans 12 residues. Germline V gene sequence: CDR1 LNHDA, CDR2 SQIVND (reference sequence). Trimming removed 11 bases at V and 5 bases at J, with 15 bases between.

V gene TRBV5-1 combines with J gene TRBJ2-1; 11 bases agree with TRBD1. Unmatched junction bases numbered 6, after V lost 2 bases and J lost 8 bases. The germline V gene has CDR1 SGHRS and CDR2 YFSETQ. The CDR3 runs 15 residues. The DNA for the CDR3 is TGCGCCAGCAGCTTACGGACAGGGGGCGGGGATGAGCAGTTCTTC. Translation: CASSLRTGGGDEQFF.

J is TRBJ2-3 and V is TRBV7-3; possible D gene TRBD2, 6 bases. Germline loops: CDR1 SGHTA, CDR2 FQGTGA. The CDR3 contains 15 residues. Trimming stripped 2 bases from V and 2 bases from J, with 11 bases between. CDR3 coding DNA: TGTGCCAGCAGCTTATCGGGAGACTACACAGATACGCAGTATTTT. This sequence encodes CASSLSGDYTDTQYF.

In its sample, this clone was seen once. The chain combines TRBV11-3 with TRBJ2-2, with TRBD2 matching 12 bases. Trimming at V came to 1 base and at J to 5 bases, leaving 11 bases not matched to a gene. Per the germline V gene, CDR1 is SGHNT and CDR2 is YENEEA. CDR3 length: 19 amino acids. The CDR3 sequence is CASSLVPTTSGRGTGELFF. The CDR3 region has the DNA TGTGCCAGCAGCTTAGTCCCTACGACTAGCGGGAGAGGGACCGGGGAGCTGTTTTTT. Looking up the rest from reference TRBV11-3 and TRBJ2-2 gives the full variable domain: EAGVVQSPRYKIIEKKQPVAFWCNPISGHNTLYWYLQNLGQGPELLIRYENEEAVDDSQLPKDRFSAERLKGVDSTLKIQPAELGDSAVYLCASSLVPTTSGRGTGELFFGEGSRLTVL.

The V call is TRBV12-5, the J call TRBJ2-1; 8 bases agree with TRBD2. The CDR3 is made up of 16 amino acids. V was clipped by 1 base and J by 3 bases; unmatched bases: 5. The germline V gene encodes CDR1 LGHNT and CDR2 FRNRAP. CDR3 amino acids: CASGLGIGTSYNEQFF. CDR3 DNA: TGTGCTAGTGGTTTGGGAATCGGGACTAGCTACAATGAGCAGTTCTTC.